The rows below give T cell receptor beta chains drawn from one sample of a study of shared clonotypes between healthy human individuals. Profiling relied on immunoSEQ multiplex PCR, and the TCRdb table lists in-frame clones only, not all of them. The top ten hold more than 0.5% of the sample, which has about 1.1 million clones, approximately 80% seen once. Specimen: memory CD4+ T cells from PBMCs. These TCRs come from a man between 18 and 29 years old in good health. Some clones in this sample may be carry-over from other donors' samples. CDR3s include the opening cysteine and the closing phenylalanine or tryptophan. The D gene is left open where the match is weak.

TRBV5-1	TRBJ2-1	-	CASSLAGGASYNEQFF
TRBV7-3	TRBJ1-1	-	CASSLTPRAMNTEAFF
TRBV9	TRBJ2-7	TRBD1	CASSGDSYEQYF
TRBV6-1	TRBJ2-7	-	CASTPRTLYEQYF
TRBV5-1	TRBJ1-4	TRBD1	CASSLGDRGGTNEKLFF
TRBV5-6	TRBJ2-7	TRBD1	CASSGTGGPYEQYF
TRBV7-8	TRBJ2-7	-	CASSSTQSGPEQYF
TRBV6-6	TRBJ2-1	TRBD2	CASSRLAGGYNEQFF
TRBV9	TRBJ1-1	-	CASSTAGVGRNTEAFF
TRBV28	TRBJ2-7	TRBD2	CASSLKTSGTYEQYF
TRBV28	TRBJ1-3	-	CASSSGGSGNTIYF
TRBV7-7	TRBJ2-1	-	CASSLSGPGEQFF
TRBV18	TRBJ2-1	-	CASSPSGTYNEQFF
TRBV29-1	TRBJ2-7	TRBD1	CSVLGDRGGEQYF
TRBV2	TRBJ2-5	-	CASSLTETQYF
TRBV28	TRBJ2-2	TRBD1	CASSILGQGLVEAGELFF
TRBV28	TRBJ2-7	-	CASSSTPPLLGYEQYF
TRBV11-2	TRBJ1-6	-	CASSLRGRGISPLHF
TRBV19	TRBJ2-2	TRBD1	CASSLRGQDTGELFF
TRBV7-9	TRBJ2-7	TRBD2	CASSLAGLAGGREQYF
TRBV27	TRBJ2-7	-	CASRRDSYSYEQYF
TRBV19	TRBJ1-3	-	CASSIDETAGNTIYF
TRBV15	TRBJ2-1	TRBD1	CATSVDRGNYNEQFF
TRBV28	TRBJ2-1	TRBD1	CASSPRGTGVYNEQFF
TRBV28	TRBJ2-3	-	CASSFGTGLAGSTDTQYF
TRBV7-8	TRBJ2-5	-	CASSSQETQYF
TRBV14	TRBJ1-1	-	CASSQDRGDGTEAFF
TRBV5-1	TRBJ1-5	-	CASSLGAGDQPQHF
TRBV28	TRBJ1-2	TRBD1	CASTDTGGPFGYTF
TRBV18	TRBJ2-3	-	CASSPPTERDTQYF
TRBV28	TRBJ1-4	TRBD1	CASSLAGTGREKLFF
TRBV27	TRBJ2-5	TRBD1	CASSSNSGGQETQYF
TRBV11-3	TRBJ2-2	-	CASSLDPGTGELFF
TRBV5-3	TRBJ1-4	-	CARSLAGRVGEKLFF
TRBV21-1	TRBJ2-1	-	CASSKARGSGAYNEQFF
TRBV5-1	TRBJ2-7	-	CASSLENNEQYF
TRBV15	TRBJ2-7	TRBD2	CATSRDPRGALGEQYF
TRBV2	TRBJ1-2	-	CASRYSLYGYTF
TRBV5-1	TRBJ2-6	-	CASNPGSPAGANVLTF
TRBV11-3	TRBJ2-7	-	CASSPQGGGYEQYF
TRBV19	TRBJ1-2	-	CASSIIGYGYTF
TRBV18	TRBJ2-7	-	CASSPQHGTTGEQYF
TRBV5-1	TRBJ2-5	TRBD2	CASSLGLAGYNQETQYF
TRBV6-6	TRBJ1-3	TRBD1	CASRPTGGQSGNTIYF
TRBV28	TRBJ2-5	-	CASSLTGPTTQYF
TRBV10-3	TRBJ2-3	TRBD2	CAISDRTSGRADTQYF
TRBV5-1	TRBJ2-2	TRBD2	CASSFSSGNTGELFF
TRBV7-9	TRBJ2-7	TRBD1	CASSPTGGAYEQYF
TRBV7-2	TRBJ2-5	TRBD1	CASNLDRGETQYF